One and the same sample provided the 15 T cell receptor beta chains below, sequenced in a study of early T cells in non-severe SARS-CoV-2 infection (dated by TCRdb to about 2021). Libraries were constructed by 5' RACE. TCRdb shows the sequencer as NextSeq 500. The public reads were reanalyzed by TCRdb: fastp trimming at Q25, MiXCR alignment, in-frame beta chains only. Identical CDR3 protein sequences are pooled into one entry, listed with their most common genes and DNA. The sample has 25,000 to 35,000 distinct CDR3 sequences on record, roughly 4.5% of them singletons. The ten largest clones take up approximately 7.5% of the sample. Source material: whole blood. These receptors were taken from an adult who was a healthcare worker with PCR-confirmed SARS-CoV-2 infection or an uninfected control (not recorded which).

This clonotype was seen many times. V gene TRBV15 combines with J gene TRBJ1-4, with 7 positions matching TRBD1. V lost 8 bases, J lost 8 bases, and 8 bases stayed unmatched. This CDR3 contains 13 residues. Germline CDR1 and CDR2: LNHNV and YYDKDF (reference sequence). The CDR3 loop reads CATLGGGREKLFF. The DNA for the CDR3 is TGTGCCACCCTTGGAGGGGGCCGGGAAAAACTGTTTTTT. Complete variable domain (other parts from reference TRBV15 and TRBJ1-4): DAMVIQNPRYQVTQFGKPVTLSCSQTLNHNVMYWYQQKSSQAPKLLFHYYDKDFNNEADTPDNFQSRRPNTSFCFLDIRSPGLGDTAMYLCATLGGGREKLFFGSGTQLSVL.

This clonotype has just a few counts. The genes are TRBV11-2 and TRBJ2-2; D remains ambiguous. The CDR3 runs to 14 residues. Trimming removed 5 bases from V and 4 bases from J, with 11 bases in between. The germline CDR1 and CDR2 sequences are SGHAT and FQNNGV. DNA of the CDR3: TGTGCCAGCAGCCCTCGGACGTCCACCGGGGAGCTGTTTTTT. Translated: CASSPRTSTGELFF.

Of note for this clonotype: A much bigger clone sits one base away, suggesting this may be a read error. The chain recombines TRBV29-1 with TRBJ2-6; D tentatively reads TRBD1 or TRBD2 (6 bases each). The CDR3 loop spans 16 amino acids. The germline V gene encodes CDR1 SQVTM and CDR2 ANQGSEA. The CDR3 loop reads CSVMRDTDSGTNVLTF. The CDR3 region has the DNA TGCAGCGTGATGCGGGACACCGACTCTGGGACCAACGTCCTGACTTTC.

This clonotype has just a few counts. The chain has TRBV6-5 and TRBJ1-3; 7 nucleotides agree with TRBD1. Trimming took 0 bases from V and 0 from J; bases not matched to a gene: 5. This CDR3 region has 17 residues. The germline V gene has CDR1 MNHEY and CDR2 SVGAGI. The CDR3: CASSYSKGALSGNTIYF. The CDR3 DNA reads TGTGCCAGCAGTTACTCGAAGGGGGCCCTCTCTGGAAACACCATATATTTT.

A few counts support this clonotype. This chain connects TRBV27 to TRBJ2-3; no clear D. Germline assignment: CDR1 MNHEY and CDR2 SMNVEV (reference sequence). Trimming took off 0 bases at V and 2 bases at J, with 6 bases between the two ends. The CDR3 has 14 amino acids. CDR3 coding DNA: TGTGCCAGCAGTTTATCAGGGCCCACAGATACGCAGTATTTT. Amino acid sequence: CASSLSGPTDTQYF.

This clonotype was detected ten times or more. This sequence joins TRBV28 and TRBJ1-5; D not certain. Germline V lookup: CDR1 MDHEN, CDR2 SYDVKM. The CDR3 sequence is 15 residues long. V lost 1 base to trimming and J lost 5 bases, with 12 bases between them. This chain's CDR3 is CASSLLPYGHQPQHF. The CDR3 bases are TGTGCCAGCAGTTTATTACCCTACGGGCATCAGCCCCAGCATTTT.

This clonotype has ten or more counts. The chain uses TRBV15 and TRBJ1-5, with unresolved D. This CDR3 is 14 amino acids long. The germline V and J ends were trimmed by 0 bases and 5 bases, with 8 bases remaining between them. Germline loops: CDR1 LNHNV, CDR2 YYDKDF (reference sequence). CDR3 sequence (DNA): TGTGCCACCAGCAGAGAGGGCGACTATCAGCCCCAGCATTTT. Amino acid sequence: CATSREGDYQPQHF.

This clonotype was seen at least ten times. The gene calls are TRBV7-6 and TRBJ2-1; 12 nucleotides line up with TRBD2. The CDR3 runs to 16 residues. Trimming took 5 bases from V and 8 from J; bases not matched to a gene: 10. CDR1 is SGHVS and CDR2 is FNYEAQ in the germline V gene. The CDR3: CASSEPSGGALDEQFF. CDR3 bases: TGTGCCAGCAGCGAACCTAGCGGGGGGGCCCTGGATGAGCAGTTCTTC. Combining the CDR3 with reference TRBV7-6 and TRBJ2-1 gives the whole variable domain GAGVSQSPRYKVTKRGQDVALRCDPISGHVSLYWYRQALGQGPEFLTYFNYEAQQDKSGLPNDRFSAERPEGSISTLTIQRTEQRDSAMYRCASSEPSGGALDEQFFGPGTRLTVL.

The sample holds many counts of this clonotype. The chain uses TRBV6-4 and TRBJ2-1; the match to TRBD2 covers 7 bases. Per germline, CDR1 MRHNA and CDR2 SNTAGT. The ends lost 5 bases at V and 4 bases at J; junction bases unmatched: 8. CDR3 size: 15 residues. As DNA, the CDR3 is TGTGCCAGCAGTCGGAATCTAGCGGATTACAATGAGCAGTTCTTC. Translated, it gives CASSRNLADYNEQFF.

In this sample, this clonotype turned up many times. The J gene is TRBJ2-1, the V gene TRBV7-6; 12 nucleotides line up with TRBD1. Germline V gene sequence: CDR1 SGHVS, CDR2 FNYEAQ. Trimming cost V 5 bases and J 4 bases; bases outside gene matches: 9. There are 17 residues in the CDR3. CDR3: CASSRVGTGGAYNEQFF. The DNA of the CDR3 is TGTGCCAGCAGCCGCGTCGGGACAGGGGGCGCTTACAATGAGCAGTTCTTC.

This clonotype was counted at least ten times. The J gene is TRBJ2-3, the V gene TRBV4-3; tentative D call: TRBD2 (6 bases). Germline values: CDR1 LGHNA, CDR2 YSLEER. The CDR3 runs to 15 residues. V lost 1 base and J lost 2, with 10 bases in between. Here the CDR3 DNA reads TGCGCCAGCAGCCAAGGCGGAGGGACCACAGATACGCAGTATTTT. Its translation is CASSQGGGTTDTQYF.

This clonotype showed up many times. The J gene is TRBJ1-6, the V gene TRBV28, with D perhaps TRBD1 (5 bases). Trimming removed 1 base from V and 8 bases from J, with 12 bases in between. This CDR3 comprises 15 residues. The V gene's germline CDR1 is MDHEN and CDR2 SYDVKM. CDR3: CASSLLWGDDSPLHF. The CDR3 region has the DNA TGTGCCAGCAGTTTATTATGGGGGGACGATTCACCCCTCCACTTT.

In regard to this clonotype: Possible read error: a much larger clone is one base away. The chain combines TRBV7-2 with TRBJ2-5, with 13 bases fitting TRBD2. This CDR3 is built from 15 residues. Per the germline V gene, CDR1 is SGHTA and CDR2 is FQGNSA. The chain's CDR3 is CASSTSGGGQESQYF. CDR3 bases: TGTGCCAGCAGCACTAGCGGGGGGGGCCAAGAGTCCCAGTACTTC.

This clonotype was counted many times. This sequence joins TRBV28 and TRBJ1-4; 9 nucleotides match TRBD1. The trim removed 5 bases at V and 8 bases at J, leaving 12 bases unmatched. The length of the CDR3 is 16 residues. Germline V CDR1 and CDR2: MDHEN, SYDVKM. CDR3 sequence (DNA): TGTGCCAGCAGTCCGCCCCCCGGGACAGGGAACGAAAAACTGTTTTTT. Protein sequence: CASSPPPGTGNEKLFF. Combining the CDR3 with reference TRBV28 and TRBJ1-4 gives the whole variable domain DVKVTQSSRYLVKRTGEKVFLECVQDMDHENMFWYRQDPGLGLRLIYFSYDVKMKEKGDIPEGYSVSREKKERFSLILESASTNQTSMYLCASSPPPGTGNEKLFFGSGTQLSVL.

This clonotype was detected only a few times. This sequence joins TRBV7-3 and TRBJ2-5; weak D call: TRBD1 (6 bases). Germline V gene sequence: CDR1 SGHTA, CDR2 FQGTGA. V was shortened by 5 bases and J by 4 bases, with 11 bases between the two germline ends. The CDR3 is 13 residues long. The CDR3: CASSRRGRETQYF. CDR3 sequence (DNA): TGTGCCAGCAGCCGAAGGGGGAGAGAGACCCAGTACTTC.